This T cell receptor (beta chain) was identified in a study of blood T cell repertoires in COVID-19. In the study overall: Samples representing acute and convalescent COVID-19 were sourced from the United States, Italy and Spain. In each case, the material was cDNA or gDNA derived from T cells, B-cell-depleted T cells, or PBMCs.

Per the original data handling: Counts of nucleated cells, estimated from reference gene primer amplification, were obtained. Clones were sequenced by immunoSEQ multiplex PCR, and TCRdb holds only the in-frame ones, with some missing. V and J calls and clone size are copied from that table; D and trimming were computed from the DNA. This table has 120,000 or so clones, roughly 90% appearing once. The J segment lost 5 bases and the V segment lost 1 base, leaving 8 bases of the junction unmatched. CDR1 and CDR2 (germline): SGHDN, FVKESK. The CDR3 is 17 residues long. In its sample, this clone was seen a few times.

The source is a man between 50 and 59 years old with acute or convalescent COVID-19. The gene calls are TRBV14 and TRBJ1-3, with 10 bases lining up with TRBD1. Material: peripheral blood. CDR3 DNA sequence: TGTGCCAGCAGCCAAGGGGGCCGGACAGGGGGAAGAAACACCATATATTTT. This sequence encodes CASSQGGRTGGRNTIYF.